The sequence of this TCR beta chain was determined in a study of shared clonotypes between healthy human individuals. Looking at the study overall: Donors consisted of two women and a few men between 18 and 49. The study's findings and limits: The researchers took only blood, and tissue repertoires probably look different.

Details on this clone: What it binds is not known.

Assay used: immunoSEQ multiplex PCR; TCRdb lists only in-frame clones, some missing. Of around 2,000,000 clones in the sample, around 95% were seen once. The donors were adults (healthy and HIV-negative) with no recent acute infections or vaccinations. Naive CD45RA+ and memory CD45RA-negative subsets were split from CD4+ cells. V was cut by 1 base and J by 4 bases, with 12 bases left in between. Germline V lookup: CDR1 MNHNS, CDR2 SASEGT. This CDR3 comprises 15 residues. This sequence originates from a man between 18 and 29 years old in good health. The chain joins TRBV6-1 to TRBJ2-3; the D gene is possibly TRBD2 (6 bases). The sequenced sample was naive CD4+ T cells sorted from blood. Sample subset: CD45RA+ positively selected. The CDR3 DNA reads TGTGCCAGCAGTGAAGGCGGGGTGCAAGCAGATACGCAGTATTTT. It specifies CASSEGGVQADTQYF.